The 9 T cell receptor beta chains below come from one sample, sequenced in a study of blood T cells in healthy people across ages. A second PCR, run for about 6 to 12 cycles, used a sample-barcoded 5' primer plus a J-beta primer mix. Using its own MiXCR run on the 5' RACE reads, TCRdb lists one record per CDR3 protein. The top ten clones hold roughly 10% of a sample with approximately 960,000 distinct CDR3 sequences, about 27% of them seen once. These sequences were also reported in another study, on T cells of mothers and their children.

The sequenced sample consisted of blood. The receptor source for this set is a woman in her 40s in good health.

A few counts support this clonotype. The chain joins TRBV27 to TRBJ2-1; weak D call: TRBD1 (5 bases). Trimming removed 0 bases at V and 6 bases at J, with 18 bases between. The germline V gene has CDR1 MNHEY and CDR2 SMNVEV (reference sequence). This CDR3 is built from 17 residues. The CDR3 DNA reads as TGTGCCAGCAGTTTATCCGGACAAACCCTACGCCCCAATGAGCAGTTCTTC. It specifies CASSLSGQTLRPNEQFF.

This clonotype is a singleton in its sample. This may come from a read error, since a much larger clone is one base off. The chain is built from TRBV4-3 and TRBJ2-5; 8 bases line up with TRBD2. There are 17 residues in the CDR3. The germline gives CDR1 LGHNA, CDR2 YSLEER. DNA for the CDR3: TGCGCCAGCAACCAAGATCGGGGCGGGGGGTACCAAGAGACCCAGTACTTC. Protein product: CASNQDRGGGYQETQYF.

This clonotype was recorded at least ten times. Here the CDR3 DNA reads TGCAGCGCTTCGTCCCGGGACAGGGTCGGGTACACCTTC. Residues: CSASSRDRVGYTF. The chain combines TRBV29-1 with TRBJ1-2, with 9 positions matching TRBD1. The germline gives CDR1 SQVTM, CDR2 ANQGSEA. CDR3 length: 13 residues. The ends lost 7 bases at V and 11 bases at J; junction bases unmatched: 14.

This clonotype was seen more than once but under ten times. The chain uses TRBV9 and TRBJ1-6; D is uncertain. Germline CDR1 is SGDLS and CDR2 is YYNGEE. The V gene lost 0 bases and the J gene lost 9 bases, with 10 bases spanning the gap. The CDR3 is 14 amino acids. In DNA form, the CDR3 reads TGTGCCAGCAGCGTAGGGAGGGTAGCTTCACCCCTCCACTTT. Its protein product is CASSVGRVASPLHF.

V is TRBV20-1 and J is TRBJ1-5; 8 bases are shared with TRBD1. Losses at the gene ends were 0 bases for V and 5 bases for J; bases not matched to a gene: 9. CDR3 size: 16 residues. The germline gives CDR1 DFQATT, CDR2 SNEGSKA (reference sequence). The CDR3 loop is CSARDGGQGADQPQHF. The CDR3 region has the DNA TGCAGTGCTAGAGATGGAGGACAGGGTGCCGATCAGCCCCAGCATTTT.

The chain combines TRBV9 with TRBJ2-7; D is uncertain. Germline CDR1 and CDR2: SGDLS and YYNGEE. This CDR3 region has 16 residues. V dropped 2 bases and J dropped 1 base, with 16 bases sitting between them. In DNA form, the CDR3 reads TGTGCCAGCAGCGTTCAAGGTGGCCTTGGGTCCTACGAGCAGTACTTC. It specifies CASSVQGGLGSYEQYF.

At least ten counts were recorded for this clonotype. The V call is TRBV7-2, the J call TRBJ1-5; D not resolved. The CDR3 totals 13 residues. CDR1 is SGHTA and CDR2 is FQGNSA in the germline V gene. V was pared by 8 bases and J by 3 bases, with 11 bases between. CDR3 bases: TGTGCCAGCGCTGGAGGAGTCAATCAGCCCCAGCATTTT. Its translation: CASAGGVNQPQHF.

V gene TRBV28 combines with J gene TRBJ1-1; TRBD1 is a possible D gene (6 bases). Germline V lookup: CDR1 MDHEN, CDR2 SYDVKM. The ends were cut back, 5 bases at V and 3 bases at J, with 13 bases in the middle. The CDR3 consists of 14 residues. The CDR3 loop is CASSKGGRDTEAFF. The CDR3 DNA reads TGTGCCAGCAGTAAAGGGGGTAGGGACACTGAAGCTTTCTTT. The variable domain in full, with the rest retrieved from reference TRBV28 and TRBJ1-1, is DVKVTQSSRYLVKRTGEKVFLECVQDMDHENMFWYRQDPGLGLRLIYFSYDVKMKEKGDIPEGYSVSREKKERFSLILESASTNQTSMYLCASSKGGRDTEAFFGQGTRLTVV.

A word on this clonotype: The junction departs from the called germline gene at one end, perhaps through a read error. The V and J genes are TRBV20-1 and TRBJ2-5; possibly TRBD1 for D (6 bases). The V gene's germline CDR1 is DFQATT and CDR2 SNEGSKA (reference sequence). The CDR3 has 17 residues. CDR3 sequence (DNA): TGCGGTGCTAGAGATCCAGGGGTAGGGTCAGGCCAAGAGACCCAGTACTTC. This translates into CGARDPGVGSGQETQYF.